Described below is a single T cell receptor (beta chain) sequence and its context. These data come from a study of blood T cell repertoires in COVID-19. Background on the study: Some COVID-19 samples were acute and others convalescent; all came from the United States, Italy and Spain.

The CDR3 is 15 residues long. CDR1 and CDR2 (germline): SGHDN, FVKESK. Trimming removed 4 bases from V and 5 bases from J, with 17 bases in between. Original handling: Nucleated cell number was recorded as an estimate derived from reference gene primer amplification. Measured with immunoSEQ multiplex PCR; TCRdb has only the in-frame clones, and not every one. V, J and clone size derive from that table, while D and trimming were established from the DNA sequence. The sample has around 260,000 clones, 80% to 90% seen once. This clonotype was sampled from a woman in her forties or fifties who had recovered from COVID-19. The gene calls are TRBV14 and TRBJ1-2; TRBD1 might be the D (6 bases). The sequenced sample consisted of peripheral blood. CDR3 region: CASSPQGSRLYGYTF. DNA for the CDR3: TGTGCCAGCAGCCCGCAGGGGTCCCGACTATATGGCTACACCTTC.